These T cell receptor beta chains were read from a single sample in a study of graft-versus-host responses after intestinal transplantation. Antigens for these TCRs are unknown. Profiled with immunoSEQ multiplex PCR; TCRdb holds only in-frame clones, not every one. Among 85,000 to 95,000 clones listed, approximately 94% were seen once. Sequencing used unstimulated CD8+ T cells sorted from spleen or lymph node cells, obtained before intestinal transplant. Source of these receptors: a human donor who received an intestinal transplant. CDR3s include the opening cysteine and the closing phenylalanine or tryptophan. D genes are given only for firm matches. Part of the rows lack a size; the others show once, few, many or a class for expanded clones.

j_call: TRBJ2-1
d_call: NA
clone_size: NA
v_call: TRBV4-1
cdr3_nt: TGCGCCAGCAGCCAAGAAGGGGACTCCTACAATGAGCAGTTCTTC
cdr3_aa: CASSQEGDSYNEQFF

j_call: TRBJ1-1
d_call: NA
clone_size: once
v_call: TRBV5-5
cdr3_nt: TGTGCCAGCAGCTTGGGCACTAACACTGAAGCTTTCTTT
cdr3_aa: CASSLGTNTEAFF

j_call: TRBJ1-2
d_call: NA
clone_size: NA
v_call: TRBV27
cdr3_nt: TGTGCCAGCAGTTTGAACGGCTATGGCTACACCTTC
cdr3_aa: CASSLNGYGYTF

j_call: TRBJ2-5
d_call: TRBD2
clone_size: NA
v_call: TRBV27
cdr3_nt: TGTGCCAGCAGTCGCGGGACTAGCGGTCAAGAGACCCAGTACTTC
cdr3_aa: CASSRGTSGQETQYF

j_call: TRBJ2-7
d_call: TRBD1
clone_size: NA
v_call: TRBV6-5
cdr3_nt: TGTGCCAGCAGTTACGGGACAGGGTACGAGCAGTACTTC
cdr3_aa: CASSYGTGYEQYF

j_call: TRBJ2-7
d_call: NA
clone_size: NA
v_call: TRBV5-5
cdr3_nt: TGTGCCAGCAGCTTGGCGACAATCGGCAACGAGCAGTACTTC
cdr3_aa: CASSLATIGNEQYF

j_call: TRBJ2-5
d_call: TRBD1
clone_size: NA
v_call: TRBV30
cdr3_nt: TGTGCCTGGAGCCATCAGAGGGGGCTCCAAGAGACCCAGTACTTC
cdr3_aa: CAWSHQRGLQETQYF

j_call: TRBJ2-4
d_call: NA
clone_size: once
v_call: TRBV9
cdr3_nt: TGTGCCAGCAGCTCCGACACGGGGGAATCCAAAAACATTCAGTACTTC
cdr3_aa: CASSSDTGESKNIQYF

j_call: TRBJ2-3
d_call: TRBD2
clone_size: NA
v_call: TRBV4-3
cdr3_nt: TGCGCCAGCAGCCAAGAGAGGGGCCCAGCGGGGACGAACACAGATACGCAGTATTTT
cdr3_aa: CASSQERGPAGTNTDTQYF

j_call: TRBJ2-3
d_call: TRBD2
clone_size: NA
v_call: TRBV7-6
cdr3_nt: TGTGCCAGCAGCCCCGGGGTAGCGGGGGAAGTTGATACGCAGTATTTT
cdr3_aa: CASSPGVAGEVDTQYF

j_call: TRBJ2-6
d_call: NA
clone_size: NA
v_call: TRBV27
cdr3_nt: TGTGCCAGCAGTGGACAGTCTGGGGCCAACGTCCTGACTTTC
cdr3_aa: CASSGQSGANVLTF

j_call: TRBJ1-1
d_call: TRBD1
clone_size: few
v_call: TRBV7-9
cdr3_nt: TGTGCCAGCAGCTGGGCCGGGACAGTTAACACTGAAGCTTTCTTT
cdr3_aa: CASSWAGTVNTEAFF

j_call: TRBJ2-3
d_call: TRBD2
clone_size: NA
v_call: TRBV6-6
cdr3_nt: TGTGCCAGCAGATACCTAGCGGGGGGCACAGATACGCAGTATTTT
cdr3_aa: CASRYLAGGTDTQYF

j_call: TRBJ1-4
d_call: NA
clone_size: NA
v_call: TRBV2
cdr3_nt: TGTGCCAGCAGTCGGACCTCGGACAGATATCCTTATAATGAAAAACTGTTTTTT
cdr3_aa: CASSRTSDRYPYNEKLFF

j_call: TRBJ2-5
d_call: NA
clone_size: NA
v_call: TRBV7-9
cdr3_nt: TGTGCCAGCAGCTTAAGTGGCACCCAAGAGACCCAGTACTTC
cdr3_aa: CASSLSGTQETQYF

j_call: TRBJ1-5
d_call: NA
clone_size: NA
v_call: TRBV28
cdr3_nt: TGTGCCAGCAGCCCCAGGGAGGACCGAGATCAGCCCCAGCATTTT
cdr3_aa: CASSPREDRDQPQHF

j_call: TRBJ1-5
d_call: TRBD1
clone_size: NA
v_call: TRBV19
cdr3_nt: TGTGCCAGTAGTGGCCCGACAGGGGATCTAGGTCAGCCCCAGCATTTT
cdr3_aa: CASSGPTGDLGQPQHF

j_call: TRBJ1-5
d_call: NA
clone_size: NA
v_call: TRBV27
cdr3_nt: TGTGCCAGCAGTCCCGTCCCGGGTACTCAGCCCCAGCATTTT
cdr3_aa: CASSPVPGTQPQHF

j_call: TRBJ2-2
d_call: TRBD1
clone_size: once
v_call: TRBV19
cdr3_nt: TGTGCCAGTAGCCCGACAGGGGAAGACACCGGGGAGCTGTTTTTT
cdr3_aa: CASSPTGEDTGELFF

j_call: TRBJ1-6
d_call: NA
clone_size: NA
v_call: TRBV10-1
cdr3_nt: TGCGCCAGCGGTTATTGTAGGACACTGAGCTCCTATAATTCACCCCTCCACTTT
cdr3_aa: CASGYCRTLSSYNSPLHF

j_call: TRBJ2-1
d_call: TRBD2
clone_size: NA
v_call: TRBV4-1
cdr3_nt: TGCGCCAGCAGCTTTGTCGGAGGGACTACATCTGAGCAGTTCTTC
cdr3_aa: CASSFVGGTTSEQFF